Listed here is a single TCR beta chain. This clonotype was found a few times. Its antigen is not yet known. The sample holds no much larger clone one base away, and base qualities are not on file. The library was made by PCR. Sequencing used a NextSeq 500. Bulk TCR libraries were prepared as previously described, using TCR primers listed in Table S5. Purification of total RNA was performed with the Qiagen AllPrep DNA/RNA kit. Before analysis, reads from multiple sequencing runs of the same library were pooled. Per the original workflow: Reads were retained only if an exact TCR constant sequence was present, and the retained reads were trimmed to 150 nt and grouped according to their 12-nt molecular barcodes. Reads within each barcode group were sub-clustered using a 15% Levenshtein threshold, and quality-weighted consensus sequences were constructed for each RNA molecule. Non-functional sequences were filtered out, along with any lower-count sequence sitting one edit away from another sequence. On the basis of fitting two negative binomial distributions, barcode sub-clusters with fewer than 20% of the maximum read count were discarded. TCRdb passed the public sequencing reads through fastp at Q25 and MiXCR, retaining productive beta sequences. Each entry merges the rows of one CDR3 protein and shows their most common DNA and genes. TCRdb assigned the V and J calls; the authors' analysis was not used. The sample includes roughly 300,000 distinct CDR3 sequences, with about 23% observed a single time. The biggest ten clones account for 0.74% of the sample.

V is trimmed back by 6 bases and J by 8 bases, and the junction contains 6 bases that no gene match accounts for. From cysteine to phenylalanine, the CDR3 is 12 amino acids long. Only CDR3 DNA is held: 36 bases, read in frame from base 1. Libraries of naive CD8 T cells were built from about 20,000 to 1,000,000 sorted cells, with 10%, 30% or 50% of the purified RNA used. On a BD FACSAria II, naive CD8 T cells were FACS-sorted as CD8+CD4-CCR7+CD45RA+ and collected into RLT Plus buffer. To test detection sensitivity, Jurkat RNA equal to ten TCR copies was added to samples of roughly 19,000-1,100,000 naive CD8 T cells. Enrichment of CD8 T cells was performed with RosetteSep CD8+ T Cell Enrichment Cocktail and Ficoll-Paque, after which ACK red cell lysis was carried out. This entry belongs to a study of molecular identifiers for immune sequencing clone quantification (dated by TCRdb to the late 2010s). As for the study more broadly: For a replicate experiment, RNA from around 20,000 or 100,000 naive CD8 T cells was divided into five aliquots, and four of the five aliquots were sequenced. This methods study used CD8 T cells to benchmark TCR RNA copy counting and molecular-identifier clustering-based TCR repertoire sequencing (MIDCIRS). Broader findings and caveats from the paper: Naive libraries contained spiked-in Jurkat TCR RNA (approximately nine copies' worth), which is not part of the donor repertoire. Modeling estimated around 3.2 recovered TCR RNA copies per cell, compared with about 10 by digital PCR, which implies roughly 30% capture efficiency. Clones above 20 RNA copies held over 99% of molecules in CMV-specific effector cells but under 1% in naive cells. Spiked-in Jurkat TCR RNA equal to a single cell's worth was reported to be detectable even within 1,200,000 naive CD8 T cells. The sizes of highly expanded clones could end up underestimated when identical TCR molecules share a barcode. Without barcode sub-clustering, chimeric consensus sequences inflated TCR diversity; chimeras reached as high as 47%.

The chain links TRBV12-3 or TRBV12-4 with TRBJ1-1, with 7 middle bases fitting TRBD1. The sequenced material came from naive CD8+ T cells from blood, with Jurkat cell RNA spiked in. The meaning of the sample's cell subset or site label: FACS-sorted CD8+CD4-CCR7+CD45RA+ naive T cells. The source of this sequence is a human donor in good health. Some libraries in this study had Jurkat cell RNA spiked in. The nucleotide sequence is TGTGCCAGCAGCGGTACAGGGGCCGAAGCTTTCTTT. Translated, it gives CASSGTGAEAFF.